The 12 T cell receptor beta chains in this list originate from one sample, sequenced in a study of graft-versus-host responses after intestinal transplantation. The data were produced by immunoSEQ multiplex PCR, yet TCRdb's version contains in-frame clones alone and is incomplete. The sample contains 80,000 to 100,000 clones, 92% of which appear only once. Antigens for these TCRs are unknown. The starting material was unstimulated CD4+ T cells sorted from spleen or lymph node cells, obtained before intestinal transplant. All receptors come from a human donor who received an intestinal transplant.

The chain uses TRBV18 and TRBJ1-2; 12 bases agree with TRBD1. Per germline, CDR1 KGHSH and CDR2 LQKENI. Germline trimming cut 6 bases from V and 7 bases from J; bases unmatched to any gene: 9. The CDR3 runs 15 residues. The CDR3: CASSRPGQGAAGYTF. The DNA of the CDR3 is TGTGCCAGCTCTCGACCGGGACAGGGGGCGGCTGGCTACACCTTC.

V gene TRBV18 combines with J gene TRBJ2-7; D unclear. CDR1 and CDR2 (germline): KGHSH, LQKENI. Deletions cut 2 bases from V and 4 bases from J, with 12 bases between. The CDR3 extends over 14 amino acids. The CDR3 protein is CASSPTHTSYEQYF. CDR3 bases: TGTGCCAGCTCACCAACTCATACTTCGTACGAGCAGTACTTC.

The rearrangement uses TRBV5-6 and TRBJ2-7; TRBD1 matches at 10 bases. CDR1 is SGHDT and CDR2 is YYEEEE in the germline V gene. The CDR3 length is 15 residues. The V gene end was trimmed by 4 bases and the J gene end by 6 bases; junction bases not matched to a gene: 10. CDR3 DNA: TGTGCCAGCAGCGGACGGACAGGGGGTGTCGTCGAGCAGTACTTC. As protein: CASSGRTGGVVEQYF.

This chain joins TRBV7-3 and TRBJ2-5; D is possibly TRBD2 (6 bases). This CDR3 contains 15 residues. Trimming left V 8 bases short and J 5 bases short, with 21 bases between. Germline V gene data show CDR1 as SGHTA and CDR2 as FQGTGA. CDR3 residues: CASSKEGKQWETQYF. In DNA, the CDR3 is TGTGCCAGCTCCAAGGAGGGGAAGCAATGGGAGACCCAGTACTTC.

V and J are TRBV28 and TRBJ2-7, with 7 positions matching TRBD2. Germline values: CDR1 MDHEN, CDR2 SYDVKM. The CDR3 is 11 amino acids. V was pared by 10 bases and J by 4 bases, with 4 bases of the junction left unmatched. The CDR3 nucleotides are TGTGCCACAGCGGGACGGTACGAGCAGTACTTC. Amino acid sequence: CATAGRYEQYF.

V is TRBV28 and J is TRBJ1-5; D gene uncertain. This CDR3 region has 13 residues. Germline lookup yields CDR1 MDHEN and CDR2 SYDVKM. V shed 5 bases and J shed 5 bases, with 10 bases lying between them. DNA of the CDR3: TGTGCCAGCAGTCTTAACAGAGATCAGCCCCAGCATTTT. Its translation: CASSLNRDQPQHF. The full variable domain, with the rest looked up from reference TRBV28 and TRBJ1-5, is DVKVTQSSRYLVKRTGEKVFLECVQDMDHENMFWYRQDPGLGLRLIYFSYDVKMKEKGDIPEGYSVSREKKERFSLILESASTNQTSMYLCASSLNRDQPQHFGDGTRLSIL.

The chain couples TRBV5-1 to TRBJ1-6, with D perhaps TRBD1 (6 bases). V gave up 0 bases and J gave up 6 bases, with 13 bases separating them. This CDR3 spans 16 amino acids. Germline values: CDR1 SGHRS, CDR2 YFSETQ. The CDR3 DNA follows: TGCGCCAGCAGCTTGGCCACAGGGTTGGCTAATTCACCCCTCCACTTT. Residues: CASSLATGLANSPLHF.

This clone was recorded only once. The CDR3 loop is CASSPLAGVTYNEQFF. In nucleotides, the CDR3 is TGTGCCAGCTCACCACTAGCGGGAGTAACCTACAATGAGCAGTTCTTC. The V and J genes are TRBV18 and TRBJ2-1, with 9 bases identical to TRBD2. Unmatched junction bases numbered 3, after V lost 1 base and J lost 2 bases. Germline CDR1 KGHSH, CDR2 LQKENI. The CDR3 totals 16 residues. The full variable domain, completed using reference TRBV18 and TRBJ2-1, is NAGVMQNPRHLVRRRGQEARLRCSPMKGHSHVYWYRQLPEEGLKFMVYLQKENIIDESGMPKERFSAEFPKEGPSILRIQQVVRGDSAAYFCASSPLAGVTYNEQFFGPGTRLTVL.

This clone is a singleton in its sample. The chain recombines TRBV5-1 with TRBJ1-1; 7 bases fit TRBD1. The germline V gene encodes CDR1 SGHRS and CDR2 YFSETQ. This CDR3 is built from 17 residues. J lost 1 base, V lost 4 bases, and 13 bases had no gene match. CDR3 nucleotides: TGCGCCAGCAGCCCGCTACTCCGCAGGGACAGGAACACTGAAGCTTTCTTT. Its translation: CASSPLLRRDRNTEAFF.

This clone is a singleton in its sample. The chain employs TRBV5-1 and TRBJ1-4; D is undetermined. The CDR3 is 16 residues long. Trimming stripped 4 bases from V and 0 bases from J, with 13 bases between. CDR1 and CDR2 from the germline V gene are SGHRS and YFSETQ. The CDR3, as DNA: TGCGCCAGCAGCGCGGAGACGATAGCAACTAATGAAAAACTGTTTTTT. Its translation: CASSAETIATNEKLFF.

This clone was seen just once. The CDR3 DNA reads as TGTGCCAGCGACTCGTCGGGGAGTACCGGGGAGCTGTTTTTT. It yields the protein CASDSSGSTGELFF. V is TRBV6-4 and J is TRBJ2-2, with a tentative D call TRBD2 (5 bases). CDR1 and CDR2 (germline): MRHNA, SNTAGT. The CDR3 extends over 14 amino acids. V was pared by 8 bases and J by 5 bases, with 15 bases between.

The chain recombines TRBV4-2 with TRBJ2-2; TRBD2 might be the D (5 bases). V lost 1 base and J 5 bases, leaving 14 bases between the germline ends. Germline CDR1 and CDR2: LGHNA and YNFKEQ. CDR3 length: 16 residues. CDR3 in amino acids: CASSQVNSVGTGELFF. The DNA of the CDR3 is TGTGCCAGCAGCCAAGTTAATAGCGTGGGAACCGGGGAGCTGTTTTTT.